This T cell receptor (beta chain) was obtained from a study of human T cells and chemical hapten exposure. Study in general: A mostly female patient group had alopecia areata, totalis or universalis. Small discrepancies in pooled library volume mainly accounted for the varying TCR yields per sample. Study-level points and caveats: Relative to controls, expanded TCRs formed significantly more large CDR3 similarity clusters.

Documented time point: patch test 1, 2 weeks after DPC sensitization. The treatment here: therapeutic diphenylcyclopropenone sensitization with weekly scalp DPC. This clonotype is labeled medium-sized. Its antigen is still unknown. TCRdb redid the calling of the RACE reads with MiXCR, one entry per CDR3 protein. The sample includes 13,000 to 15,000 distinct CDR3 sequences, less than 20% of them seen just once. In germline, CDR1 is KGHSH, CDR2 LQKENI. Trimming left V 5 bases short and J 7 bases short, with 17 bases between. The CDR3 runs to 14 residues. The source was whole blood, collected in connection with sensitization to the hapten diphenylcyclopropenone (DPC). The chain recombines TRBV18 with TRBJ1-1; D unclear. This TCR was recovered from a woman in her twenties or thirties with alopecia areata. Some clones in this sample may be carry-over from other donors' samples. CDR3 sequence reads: CASSLNGRALEAFF. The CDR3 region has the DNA TGTGCCAGCTCATTAAATGGGCGGGCACTTGAAGCTTTCTTT. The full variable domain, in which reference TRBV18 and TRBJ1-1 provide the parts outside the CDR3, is NAGVMQNPRHLVRRRGQEARLRCSPMKGHSHVYWYRQLPEEGLKFMVYLQKENIIDESGMPKERFSAEFPKEGPSILRIQQVVRGDSAAYFCASSLNGRALEAFFGQGTRLTVV.